These T cell receptor beta chains were read from a single sample in a study of identical twins. TCRdb re-called the 5' RACE reads with MiXCR, one entry per CDR3 protein. The data show fewer than 250,000 distinct CDR3 sequences, around 6.6% seen once. This sample also belongs to another study, concerning yellow fever vaccine responses in identical twins.

The specimen sequenced was memory (CD45RO+) T cells sorted from blood. These receptor sequences come from a woman under 30 in good health. Each CDR3 is given with its conserved first and last residue. The order of the fields is J gene, V gene, clone size, D gene, CDR3 length, CDR3 DNA, CDR3 protein. A D gene is named only where the DNA matches it firmly. Size is stated for part of the rows, as once, few or many counts, or as a class when the clone is expanded.

J gene: TRBJ2-2; V gene: TRBV27; clone size: .; D gene: .; CDR3 length: 16; CDR3 DNA: TGTGCCAGCAGTTCATGGACACTAAGAGGGACCGGGGAGCTGTTTTTT; CDR3 protein: CASSSWTLRGTGELFF
J gene: TRBJ2-7; V gene: TRBV11-2; clone size: .; D gene: TRBD1; CDR3 length: 15; CDR3 DNA: TGTGCCAGCAGCTCCGGACAGGTTGTCTCCTACGAGCAGTACTTC; CDR3 protein: CASSSGQVVSYEQYF
J gene: TRBJ2-5; V gene: TRBV7-2; clone size: .; D gene: .; CDR3 length: 13; CDR3 DNA: TGTGCCAGCAGCACCACCGGCGGGGAGACCCAGTACTTC; CDR3 protein: CASSTTGGETQYF
J gene: TRBJ2-6; V gene: TRBV11-2; clone size: many; D gene: .; CDR3 length: 16; CDR3 DNA: TGTGCCAGCAGCTTAGTAGGGGCACGAGGGGCCAACGTCCTGACTTTC; CDR3 protein: CASSLVGARGANVLTF
J gene: TRBJ2-7; V gene: TRBV2; clone size: .; D gene: .; CDR3 length: 13; CDR3 DNA: TGTGCCAGCAATAGGGACCTATCCTACGAGCAGTACTTC; CDR3 protein: CASNRDLSYEQYF
J gene: TRBJ2-3; V gene: TRBV20-1; clone size: .; D gene: TRBD2; CDR3 length: 13; CDR3 DNA: TGCAGCGGGTCCAGCGGGAGTGCAGATACGCAGTATTTT; CDR3 protein: CSGSSGSADTQYF
J gene: TRBJ2-3; V gene: TRBV20-1; clone size: many; D gene: TRBD2; CDR3 length: 14; CDR3 DNA: TGCAGTGCTTTAGCGGGGGGCCACACAGATACGCAGTATTTT; CDR3 protein: CSALAGGHTDTQYF
J gene: TRBJ2-2; V gene: TRBV6-4; clone size: few; D gene: .; CDR3 length: 13; CDR3 DNA: TGTGCCAGCAGTGACTCAATCCTCGGGGAGCTGTTTTTT; CDR3 protein: CASSDSILGELFF
J gene: TRBJ2-7; V gene: TRBV2; clone size: few; D gene: TRBD2; CDR3 length: 15; CDR3 DNA: TGTGCCAGCAGTGAAGTCAGGACTAGCGGGACGGGGCAGTACTTC; CDR3 protein: CASSEVRTSGTGQYF
J gene: TRBJ2-4; V gene: TRBV3-1; clone size: .; D gene: .; CDR3 length: 19; CDR3 DNA: TGTGCCATCTGCTCAGGCGGTAGCGGTGCTAGGGGAACCAAAAACATTCAGTACTTC; CDR3 protein: CAICSGGSGARGTKNIQYF
J gene: TRBJ1-6; V gene: TRBV5-1; clone size: few; D gene: .; CDR3 length: 15; CDR3 DNA: TGCGCCAGCAGCTTTGACAGCCAACCTACTCGAGCCCTCCACTTT; CDR3 protein: CASSFDSQPTRALHF
J gene: TRBJ1-5; V gene: TRBV15; clone size: .; D gene: TRBD1; CDR3 length: 14; CDR3 DNA: TGTGCCACCAGCCCGGGACAGCCGCAGCAGCCCCAGCATTTT; CDR3 protein: CATSPGQPQQPQHF
J gene: TRBJ2-3; V gene: TRBV3-1; clone size: few; D gene: .; CDR3 length: 17; CDR3 DNA: TGTGCCAGCAGCCAGAATAGACAGGCAACTAGCACAGATACGCAGTATTTT; CDR3 protein: CASSQNRQATSTDTQYF
J gene: TRBJ2-1; V gene: TRBV11-2; clone size: few; D gene: .; CDR3 length: 14; CDR3 DNA: TGTGCCAGCAGCCCTAGCAGCCTCCTCAATGAGCAGTTCTTC; CDR3 protein: CASSPSSLLNEQFF